This T cell receptor beta chain was obtained from a study of beta chain features in type 1 diabetes. Findings and limits, study-wide: TCRB CDR3 length was moderately but significantly reduced in all four CD4+ subsets of Type 1 diabetes patients.

What was sequenced were expressed TCRB transcripts, since all of the isolated RNA had been reverse transcribed. Repertoires were generated with immunoSEQ multiplex PCR, while TCRdb's copy carries only in-frame clones and drops some. The sample has about 68,000 clones, roughly half seen once. CD45RO/CCR7/CD25/CD127/CD95/CD27 sorting isolated CD4+ naive, central memory, regulatory and stem cell-like memory cells. This clone is a singleton in its sample. Its target is unknown. Sample: central memory CD4+ T cells from blood. This sequence was found in a young man with type 1 diabetes.

The CDR3 region is CASRESLNTEAFF. CDR3 nucleotides: TGCGCCAGCAGAGAGAGTCTGAACACTGAAGCTTTCTTT. V usage is TRBV5-1 and J usage is TRBJ1-1; D call uncertain. V lost 5 bases and J lost 0, with 8 bases in between. Germline assignment: CDR1 SGHRS and CDR2 YFSETQ. This CDR3 has 13 residues.